These 23 T cell receptor beta chains were sequenced from one sample in a study of shared clonotypes between healthy human individuals. This table comes from immunoSEQ multiplex PCR, and its TCRdb copy is limited to in-frame clones, with some not included. The sample has around 690,000 clones, around 91% seen once. The sequencing sample was made of memory CD8+ T cells from PBMCs. Subset defined: CD45RO+ cells pooled with CCR7-negative TemRA cells. The receptors originated from a man aged 18-30 years in good health. Some clones in this sample may be carry-over from other donors' samples.

The J gene is TRBJ2-7, the V gene TRBV9, with D possibly being TRBD2 (5 bases). The CDR3 runs 14 residues. V was cut by 6 bases and J by 0 bases, with 13 bases left in between. Per germline, CDR1 SGDLS and CDR2 YYNGEE. CDR3 bases: TGTGCCAGCACGGCGGGCAGCGACTCCTACGAGCAGTACTTC. This gives the protein CASTAGSDSYEQYF.

The CDR3 spells CASSLSGTTGGTGELFF. CDR3 in DNA: TGTGCCAGCAGCCTCTCCGGGACAACGGGGGGCACCGGGGAGCTGTTTTTT. This chain links TRBV9 with TRBJ2-2, with D possibly TRBD2 on 7 matching bases. CDR3 length equals 17 residues. CDR1 is SGDLS and CDR2 is YYNGEE in the germline V gene. Trimming cost V 4 bases and J 4 bases, with 20 bases left between them.

The chain employs TRBV18 and TRBJ2-7, with 8 bases aligning to TRBD1. Germline trimming cut 3 bases from V and 5 bases from J; bases unmatched to any gene: 6. This CDR3 comprises 14 residues. CDR1 KGHSH and CDR2 LQKENI come from the germline V gene. The CDR3 nucleotides are TGTGCCAGCTCACCCCTCAGGGGGCTGAACGAGCAGTACTTC. Its protein is CASSPLRGLNEQYF.

Notes on this clone: One end of the junction is discordant with germline, which a read error may explain. The V and J genes are TRBV11-2 and TRBJ2-2; 7 bases agree with TRBD2. The CDR3 runs 17 residues. The germline V gene encodes CDR1 SGHAT and CDR2 FQNNGV. DNA for the CDR3: TGTGCCAGCAGCTTAGGGATTAGCGGGCGTCCGACCGGGGAGCTGCTTTTT. This translates into CASSLGISGRPTGELLF.

A few counts support this clone. The V and J genes are TRBV4-3 and TRBJ2-1, with D possibly called TRBD1 or TRBD2 (5 bases each). V was clipped by 0 bases and J by 1 base, with 10 bases between them. Per germline, CDR1 LGHNA and CDR2 YSLEER. This CDR3 spans 16 amino acids. The CDR3 sequence is CASSQDGTASYNEQFF. CDR3 bases: TGCGCCAGCAGCCAAGACGGGACGGCATCCTACAATGAGCAGTTCTTC.

The V and J genes are TRBV6-1 and TRBJ2-1, with TRBD2 matching over 10 bases. There are 16 residues in the CDR3. The V gene end was trimmed by 1 base and the J gene end by 12 bases; junction bases not matched to a gene: 12. CDR1 and CDR2 from the germline V gene are MNHNS and SASEGT. For the CDR3, the DNA is TGTGCCAGCAGTGAAGTATTTGGACTAGCGGAATTGGGGCAGTTCTTC. This sequence encodes CASSEVFGLAELGQFF.

The chain has TRBV27 and TRBJ2-7; D might be TRBD2 (5 bases). Germline values: CDR1 MNHEY, CDR2 SMNVEV (reference sequence). The CDR3 sequence is 14 residues long. V was pared by 6 bases and J by 0 bases, with 12 bases between. The CDR3 sequence is CASSPVRGSYEQYF. The CDR3 DNA reads as TGTGCCAGCAGCCCCGTTCGGGGCTCCTACGAGCAGTACTTC.

This chain links TRBV2 with TRBJ2-1; no clear D gene. V lost 2 bases and J lost 2, with 4 bases in between. Germline-derived CDR1 and CDR2 are SNHLY and FYNNEI. The CDR3 is 13 residues long. CDR3 in amino acids: CASSESPYNEQFF. CDR3 in DNA: TGTGCCAGCAGTGAATCTCCCTACAATGAGCAGTTCTTC. Drawing the rest from reference TRBV2 and TRBJ2-1, the complete variable domain is EPEVTQTPSHQVTQMGQEVILRCVPISNHLYFYWYRQILGQKVEFLVSFYNNEISEKSEIFDDQFSVERPDGSNFTLKIRSTKLEDSAMYFCASSESPYNEQFFGPGTRLTVL.

The chain employs TRBV9 and TRBJ2-1, with 8 bases identical to TRBD2. Germline values: CDR1 SGDLS, CDR2 YYNGEE. With 2 bases clipped from V and 6 bases from J, the junction kept 7 bases outside the gene matches. The CDR3 runs to 15 residues. CDR3 nucleotides: TGTGCCAGCAGCGTGGGCGGGAGGCCCCTCAATGAGCAGTTCTTC. Amino acids: CASSVGGRPLNEQFF.

The chain has TRBV7-9 and TRBJ2-7; perhaps TRBD2 as D (6 bases). Germline V gives CDR1 SEHNR, CDR2 FQNEAQ (reference sequence). The CDR3 runs 16 residues. Trimming shortened V by 1 base and J by 0 bases, and 13 bases separated the two germline ends. Here the CDR3 DNA reads TGTGCCAGCAGCTTAGAGGCCGGGAGAAGCTCCTACGAGCAGTACTTC. It specifies CASSLEAGRSSYEQYF.

This clone was seen just once. This chain links TRBV10-2 with TRBJ2-7; 7 bases match TRBD1. Germline V gene sequence: CDR1 WSHSY, CDR2 SAAADI. This CDR3 region has 13 residues. V shed 6 bases, J shed 12 bases, and the junction held 14 bases outside the gene matches. The CDR3 loop is CASSVGGFGGTYF. In DNA, the CDR3 is TGCGCCAGCAGCGTAGGGGGCTTTGGGGGTACGTACTTC.

This chain uses TRBV5-1 with TRBJ2-1; a weak D match, TRBD2 (6 bases). CDR1 and CDR2 from the germline V gene are SGHRS and YFSETQ. Trimming took 4 bases from V and 3 from J, leaving 20 bases between them. There are 17 residues in the CDR3. CDR3 bases: TGCGCCAGCAGCCCAAAAGGAGCCGGGACTTTCTACAATGAGCAGTTCTTC. Its translation: CASSPKGAGTFYNEQFF.

This chain links TRBV27 with TRBJ2-1, with D uncertain. The CDR3 has 13 residues. The V gene lost 7 bases and the J gene lost 4 bases, with 11 bases spanning the gap. CDR1 and CDR2 (germline): MNHEY, SMNVEV (reference sequence). CDR3 nucleotide sequence: TGTGCCAGCACCCCGTTGGGGTACAATGAGCAGTTCTTC. Translating it yields CASTPLGYNEQFF.

V is TRBV28 and J is TRBJ1-5; D ambiguous. The CDR3 has 14 residues. Germline V lookup: CDR1 MDHEN, CDR2 SYDVKM. V was shortened by 4 bases and J by 5 bases, with 12 bases between the two germline ends. The CDR3 loop reads CASSSNKSYQPQHF. CDR3 nucleotide sequence: TGTGCCAGCAGTTCTAACAAATCCTATCAGCCCCAGCATTTT.

This clone was detected a few times. The chain carries TRBV30 and TRBJ1-1; no clear D. CDR1 is GTSNPN, CDR2 SVGIG, per germline (reference sequence). Trimming removed 3 bases at V and 0 bases at J, with 5 bases between. CDR3 length: 12 amino acids. The CDR3 bases are TGTGCCTGGAGGGAGTTGAACACTGAAGCTTTCTTT. Translation: CAWRELNTEAFF.

Worth noting for this clone: At one end the junction does not follow the germline gene, possibly because of a read error. V and J are TRBV9 and TRBJ2-3; the match to TRBD2 covers 9 bases. The length of the CDR3 is 12 residues. Germline CDR1 and CDR2: SGDLS and YYNGEE. In DNA, the CDR3 is TGTGCCAGTAGCGGGAGCCCAGATACGCAGTATTTT. It specifies CASSGSPDTQYF.

This chain joins TRBV13 and TRBJ2-3; D gene ambiguous. Trimming removed 6 bases from V and 4 bases from J, with 14 bases in between. The length of the CDR3 is 14 residues. Germline assignment: CDR1 PRHDT and CDR2 FYEKMQ (reference sequence). The CDR3 DNA sequence: TGTGCCAGCAGGGACCCGGAGAGCTCAGATACGCAGTATTTT. This translates into CASRDPESSDTQYF.

The chain has TRBV28 and TRBJ2-7; D unclear. Germline values: CDR1 MDHEN, CDR2 SYDVKM. Trimming shortened V by 5 bases and J by 0 bases, and 14 bases separated the two germline ends. The CDR3 spans 15 residues. The CDR3 loop reads CASSPVSADSYEQYF. The CDR3 nucleotides read TGTGCCAGCAGTCCGGTGAGTGCGGACTCCTACGAGCAGTACTTC.

V and J are TRBV27 and TRBJ2-7; 7 nucleotides match TRBD2. V lost 2 bases and J lost 3; bases outside the gene matches: 4. This CDR3 spans 14 amino acids. Germline loops: CDR1 MNHEY, CDR2 SMNVEV (reference sequence). As DNA, the CDR3 is TGTGCCAGCAGTTTAGTGGGGGGGAACTACGAGCAGTACTTC. Amino acid sequence: CASSLVGGNYEQYF.

The gene calls are TRBV14 and TRBJ2-7; tentative D call: TRBD1 (7 bases). From germline, CDR1 is SGHDN and CDR2 FVKESK. The CDR3 runs 14 residues. Trimming pared 1 base from V and 6 bases from J, leaving 13 bases between. The CDR3 coding sequence is TGTGCCAGCAGCCAAGTGGGCAGGGGGGTCGAGCAGTACTTC. Protein product: CASSQVGRGVEQYF.

The chain couples TRBV6-6 to TRBJ2-7; 7 nucleotides agree with TRBD2. Germline V gene sequence: CDR1 MNHNY, CDR2 SVGAGI (reference sequence). The CDR3 is 15 amino acids. V gave up 7 bases and J gave up 5 bases; unmatched junction bases: 14. CDR3 bases: TGTGCCAGCACCACCCCTGGGGGGGGTTGTCACGAGCAGTACTTC. As protein: CASTTPGGGCHEQYF.

The DNA of the CDR3 is TGTGCCATCAGTGGGGAACCAAAGTCCCGGTACGAGCAGTACTTC. Amino acid sequence: CAISGEPKSRYEQYF. This chain links TRBV10-3 with TRBJ2-7; D is unresolved. Per the germline V gene, CDR1 is ENHRY and CDR2 is SYGVKD. This CDR3 has 15 amino acids. V gave up 4 bases and J gave up 4 bases, with 17 bases separating them.

The rearrangement joins TRBV9 to TRBJ1-1, with D unclear. In germline, CDR1 is SGDLS, CDR2 YYNGEE. Trimming shortened V by 0 bases and J by 0 bases, and 6 bases separated the two germline ends. This CDR3 spans 14 amino acids. The CDR3 nucleotides are TGTGCCAGCAGCGTAGACACACTGAACACTGAAGCTTTCTTT. It specifies CASSVDTLNTEAFF. The variable domain in full, completed from reference TRBV9 and TRBJ1-1, reads DSGVTQTPKHLITATGQRVTLRCSPRSGDLSVYWYQQSLDQGLQFLIQYYNGEERAKGNILERFSAQQFPDLHSELNLSSLELGDSALYFCASSVDTLNTEAFFGQGTRLTVV.